This TCR beta chain was documented in a study of HIV-infected children after antiretroviral therapy interruption. In the study overall: Most children had recorded EBV and CMV exposure. Interruption-arm sampling covered weeks 0, 12, interruption end (24 or 48), and about 3 years post-study. In continuous treatment, analyzed samples were from weeks 0, 48 and 150.

This clonotype occurred many times. The treatment: PENTA 11 planned treatment interruption arm or continuous ART arm. The V segment lost 4 bases and the J segment 0 bases; nucleotides outside the gene matches: 12. From germline, CDR1 is SGHDN and CDR2 FVKESK. This CDR3 has 19 amino acids. A 3' RACE protocol on RNA, with unique molecular identifiers, produced the TCR library. TCRdb itself ran the 3' RACE reads through MiXCR, one entry per CDR3 protein. The sample consists of about 86,000 distinct CDR3 sequences, 5.5% to 8.5% of them appearing once. This specimen was CD45RA+ CD4+ T cells from PBMCs, pooled from several time points, taken from a donor given antiretroviral therapy, either interrupted or continuous. Subset specified: naive CD4+ CD45RA+ CD45RO- T cells. The origin of this receptor is a pool of human donors with HIV. V and J are TRBV14 and TRBJ2-4; 10 bases line up with TRBD2. CDR3 bases: TGTGCCAGCAGCCCCCTGCTAGCGGGGGCGCCCTTAGCCAAAAACATTCAGTACTTC. It is translated as CASSPLLAGAPLAKNIQYF.